The 17 T cell receptor beta chains presented below share a single source sample, sequenced in a study of T cells in Graves' hyperthyroidism and ophthalmopathy (dated by TCRdb to 2018 to 2020). Library preparation employed multiplex PCR. The reads were generated on an Illumina HiSeq 2000. TCR beta CDR3 regions were amplified from RNA transcripts. The first round of RT-PCR for the TCR CDR3 was performed with the HTBI primer set and the Qiagen OneStep RT-PCR kit. TCRdb cleaned the public reads at Q25 with fastp, built clones with MiXCR and kept in-frame beta chains. Each CDR3 protein gets just one entry, which takes the most common genes and DNA from the rows behind it. This sample holds a few hundred thousand distinct CDR3 sequences; about 13% were observed only once. Jointly, the top ten make up about 37% of the sample. The sequenced sample consisted of blood. These receptors were collected from a woman in her forties with Graves' ophthalmopathy.

This clonotype was counted between two and nine times. The genes are TRBV20-1 and TRBJ2-7; D is tentatively TRBD1 or TRBD2 (5 bases each). The CDR3 sequence is 14 residues long. Trimming left V 5 bases short and J 4 bases short, with 18 bases between. CDR1 DFQATT and CDR2 SNEGSKA come from the germline V gene (reference sequence). CDR3 coding DNA: TGCAGTGCTGGGGGTGGCGGCAGCCTATACGAGCAGTACTTC. Its translation: CSAGGGGSLYEQYF.

The V and J genes are TRBV20-1 and TRBJ2-6; unclear D gene. This CDR3 has 13 residues. V was cut by 2 bases and J by 2 bases, with 4 bases left in between. Germline V gene lookup returns CDR1 DFQATT and CDR2 SNEGSKA (reference sequence). This CDR3 reads CSARLAGANVLTF. The CDR3 region has the DNA TGCAGTGCTAGACTGGCTGGGGCCAACGTCCTGACTTTC.

For the CDR3, the DNA is TGTGCCAGCAGCCAACAGCGGATAACTAATGAAAAACTGTTTTTT. Translation gives CASSQQRITNEKLFF. J is TRBJ1-4 and V is TRBV14; D call uncertain. V lost 2 bases, J lost 1 base, and 8 bases lay in between. Germline values: CDR1 SGHDN, CDR2 FVKESK. CDR3 length equals 15 residues.

This clonotype came up a few times. The chain is built from TRBV28 and TRBJ2-3; 7 bases match TRBD1. The germline V gene has CDR1 MDHEN and CDR2 SYDVKM. The junction had 8 bases not matched to a gene; V was cut back by 8 bases and J by 0 bases. This CDR3 contains 15 residues. The CDR3 sequence: CASGTTGTSTDTQYF. The CDR3 DNA reads as TGTGCCAGCGGGACGACAGGGACGAGCACAGATACGCAGTATTTT. Based on the CDR3 plus reference TRBV28 and TRBJ2-3, the full variable domain is DVKVTQSSRYLVKRTGEKVFLECVQDMDHENMFWYRQDPGLGLRLIYFSYDVKMKEKGDIPEGYSVSREKKERFSLILESASTNQTSMYLCASGTTGTSTDTQYFGPGTRLTVL.

This clonotype was recorded a few times. DNA for the CDR3: TGTGCCAGCACCTTAATTCCCGATACTATGAAAGCCCTCCACTTT. This codes for CASTLIPDTMKALHF. The V gene is TRBV6-1, the J gene TRBJ1-6; the D is unclear. Trimming removed 7 bases at V and 14 bases at J, with 24 bases between. This CDR3 has 15 amino acids. Germline V gene data show CDR1 as MNHNS and CDR2 as SASEGT.

V is TRBV27 and J is TRBJ2-4, with D possibly being TRBD1 (5 bases). V was shortened by 3 bases and J by 0 bases, with 15 bases between the two germline ends. The CDR3 extends over 17 amino acids. The germline CDR1 and CDR2 sequences are MNHEY and SMNVEV (reference sequence). CDR3 sequence: CASSLTALGLAKNIQYF. The CDR3 DNA sequence: TGTGCCAGCAGTTTGACAGCTCTGGGGCTAGCCAAAAACATTCAGTACTTC.

The chain is built from TRBV5-4 and TRBJ2-1, with no clear D. V was trimmed by 4 bases and J by 10 bases, leaving 15 bases between them. Germline values: CDR1 SGHNT, CDR2 YYREEE (reference sequence). The CDR3 loop spans 13 amino acids. The CDR3 reads CASSDNKGYEQFF. The CDR3 DNA reads as TGTGCCAGCAGCGATAATAAGGGATACGAGCAGTTCTTC.

J is TRBJ1-2 and V is TRBV4-2; D uncertain. Trimming cost V 0 bases and J 4 bases, with 6 bases left between them. Per germline, CDR1 LGHNA and CDR2 YNFKEQ. The CDR3 length is 13 residues. As DNA, the CDR3 is TGTGCCAGCAGCCAAGATCCGGTCTATGGCTACACCTTC. Amino acids: CASSQDPVYGYTF.

This clonotype was seen at least ten times. V and J are TRBV6-1 and TRBJ1-2; maybe TRBD1 (6 bases). Trimming took off 5 bases at V and 2 bases at J, with 18 bases between the two ends. This CDR3 is built from 16 residues. CDR1 and CDR2 from the germline V gene are MNHNS and SASEGT. The CDR3 region has the DNA TGTGCCAGCAGTTGGCTACAGGGACTCTTGAACTATGGCTACACCTTC. Encoded protein: CASSWLQGLLNYGYTF.

The chain combines TRBV6-1 with TRBJ2-5; D unresolved. The CDR3 covers 15 residues. V was clipped by 5 bases and J by 4 bases, with 17 bases between them. The germline CDR1 and CDR2 sequences are MNHNS and SASEGT. In DNA form, the CDR3 reads TGTGCCAGCAGTTCCGGCCGTAAATGGGGAGAGACCCAGTACTTC. The encoded protein is CASSSGRKWGETQYF.

This clonotype appeared many times. V gene TRBV6-5 combines with J gene TRBJ2-7, with a possible D match to TRBD1 (6 bases). CDR1 is MNHEY and CDR2 is SVGAGI in the germline V gene. V dropped 0 bases and J dropped 2 bases, with 8 bases sitting between them. The CDR3 is 14 amino acids. Here the CDR3 reads CASSYSRDTYEQYF. The DNA of the CDR3 is TGTGCCAGCAGTTACTCCCGGGACACCTACGAGCAGTACTTC.

This clonotype was counted only a few times. The chain employs TRBV5-8 and TRBJ2-1; 12 bases fit TRBD2. V shed 3 bases and J 1 base; nucleotides not matched to a gene: 5. The V gene's germline CDR1 is SGHTS and CDR2 YDEGEE. This CDR3 spans 17 amino acids. CDR3 in amino acids: CASSSAGTSGSYNEQFF. CDR3 in DNA: TGTGCCAGCAGCTCAGCCGGGACTAGCGGGTCCTACAATGAGCAGTTCTTC.

This chain joins TRBV2 and TRBJ2-3; D is unclear. Germline CDR1 and CDR2: SNHLY and FYNNEI. With 7 bases removed from V and 0 bases from J, the gap between germline ends came to 14 bases. This CDR3 comprises 15 residues. In nucleotides, the CDR3 is TGTGCCAGCAAACTTCGACTGCACAGCACAGATACGCAGTATTTT. This translates into CASKLRLHSTDTQYF.

This clonotype came up a few times. V and J are TRBV5-1 and TRBJ2-2; perhaps TRBD1 as D (5 bases). CDR1 and CDR2 from the germline V gene are SGHRS and YFSETQ. This CDR3 has 16 residues. The V end lost 1 base, the J end lost 1 base, and 11 bases lay between the germline ends. CDR3 nucleotides: TGCGCCAGCAGCTTGCGGCAGGGTGGGAACACCGGGGAGCTGTTTTTT. Its translation is CASSLRQGGNTGELFF. The whole variable domain, remainder taken from reference TRBV5-1 and TRBJ2-2, is KAGVTQTPRYLIKTRGQQVTLSCSPISGHRSVSWYQQTPGQGLQFLFEYFSETQRNKGNFPGRFSGRQFSNSRSEMNVSTLELGDSALYLCASSLRQGGNTGELFFGEGSRLTVL.

The table lists this clonotype with a few counts. The J gene is TRBJ2-3, the V gene TRBV19; no definite D call. Germline V gene data show CDR1 as LNHDA and CDR2 as SQIVND (reference sequence). Trimming stripped 1 base from V and 4 bases from J, with 12 bases between. The CDR3 extends over 15 amino acids. The CDR3 DNA is TGTGCCAGTAGTATAGGCACAGAATGGGCAGATACGCAGTATTTT. Protein sequence: CASSIGTEWADTQYF.

This clonotype turned up a few times. The genes are TRBV2 and TRBJ1-2, with unresolved D. Germline V lookup: CDR1 SNHLY, CDR2 FYNNEI. Trimming pared 4 bases from V and 0 bases from J, leaving 12 bases between. CDR3 length: 15 residues. The CDR3 loop reads CASSGRAGANYGYTF. The CDR3, as DNA: TGTGCCAGCAGTGGAAGGGCAGGAGCTAACTATGGCTACACCTTC.

This clonotype has at least ten counts. The chain is built from TRBV6-2 or TRBV6-3 and TRBJ1-3; no firm D call. This CDR3 comprises 15 residues. CDR1 and CDR2 (germline): MNHEY, SVGEGT. The V and J ends lost 3 bases and 4 bases respectively, with 13 bases between them. Here the CDR3 reads CASSYIPEDGNTIYF. For the CDR3, the DNA is TGTGCCAGCAGTTATATCCCGGAGGACGGAAACACCATATATTTT.